The entry that follows covers one TCR beta chain sequence. This entry belongs to a study of technical replicates of blood from several donors. The data were produced by immunoSEQ multiplex PCR, yet TCRdb's version contains in-frame clones alone and is incomplete. This sample carries under 100,000 clones, around 95% of them seen once, and the ten largest clones take approximately 0.23%. The V gene lost 6 bases and the J gene lost 0 bases, with 14 bases spanning the gap. The CDR3 loop spans 15 amino acids. Germline CDR1 reads MNHEY; CDR2 reads SVGAGI. The receptor comes from a human donor in good health. Sequencing was done on a sample of T cells isolated from PBMCs. The V and J genes are TRBV6-5 and TRBJ1-1, with D possibly matching TRBD1 (6 bases). The CDR3 DNA reads TGTGCCAGCAGCTTCACGACAGGTATGAACACTGAAGCTTTCTTT. Protein sequence: CASSFTTGMNTEAFF.